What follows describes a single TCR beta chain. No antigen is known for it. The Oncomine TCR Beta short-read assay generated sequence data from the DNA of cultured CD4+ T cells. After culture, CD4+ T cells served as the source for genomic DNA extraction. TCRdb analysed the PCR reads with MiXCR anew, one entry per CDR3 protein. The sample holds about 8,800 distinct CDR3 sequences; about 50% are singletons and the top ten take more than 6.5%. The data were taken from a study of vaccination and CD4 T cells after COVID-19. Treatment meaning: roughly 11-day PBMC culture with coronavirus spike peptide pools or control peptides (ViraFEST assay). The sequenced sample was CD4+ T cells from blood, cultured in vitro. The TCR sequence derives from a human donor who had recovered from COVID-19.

CDR3 nucleotide sequence: TGTGCCAATTATCCGGGACTAGCGGGAGGGCCGTCCTTGGATACGCAGTATTTT. Its translation: CANYPGLAGGPSLDTQYF. V gene TRBV10-3 combines with J gene TRBJ2-3, with 16 nucleotides matching TRBD2. This CDR3 region has 18 residues. Germline-derived CDR1 and CDR2 are ENHRY and SYGVKD. The V segment lost 10 bases and the J segment 6 bases; nucleotides outside the gene matches: 16.